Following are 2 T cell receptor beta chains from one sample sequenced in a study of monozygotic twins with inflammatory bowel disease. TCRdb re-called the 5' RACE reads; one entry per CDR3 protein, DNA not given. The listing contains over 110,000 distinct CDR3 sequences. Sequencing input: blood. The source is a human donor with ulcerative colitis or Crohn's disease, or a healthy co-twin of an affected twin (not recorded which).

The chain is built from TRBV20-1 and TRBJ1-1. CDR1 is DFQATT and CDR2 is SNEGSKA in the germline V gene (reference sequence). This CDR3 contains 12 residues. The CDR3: CSARARDSEAFF.

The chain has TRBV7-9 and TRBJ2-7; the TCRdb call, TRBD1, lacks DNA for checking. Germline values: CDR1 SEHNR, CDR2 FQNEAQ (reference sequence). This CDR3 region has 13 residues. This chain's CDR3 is CASGAGSYYEQYF.